Listed below are T cell receptor beta chains from one sample, sequenced in a study of T-cell memory formation after mild COVID-19. Each CDR3 protein is one row after TCRdb ran MiXCR on the 5' RACE reads. The table shows about 130,000 distinct CDR3 sequences, with around 27% occurring only once. Material for sequencing was PBMCs or a T cell subset sorted from them (not recorded which). These receptors came from an adult woman who had mild COVID-19 (a few samples of this study predate the infection). Cell type and time point are not known. Each CDR3 is given with its conserved first and last residue. The order of the fields is D gene, V gene, clone size, J gene, CDR3 protein, CDR3 DNA. A D gene is named only where the DNA matches it firmly. Clone size is given for some rows only: seen once, a few or many times, or a class if the clone is expanded.

NA	TRBV7-9	few	TRBJ2-3	CASSPRDGQSTDTQYF	TGTGCCAGCAGCCCGAGGGACGGGCAGTCGACAGATACGCAGTATTTT
NA	TRBV7-9	few	TRBJ2-7	CASSWDARTYEQYF	TGTGCCAGCAGCTGGGACGCGAGGACCTACGAGCAGTACTTC
NA	TRBV7-9	NA	TRBJ1-2	CASSYREGYTF	TGTGCCAGCAGCTACCGGGAAGGCTACACCTTC
TRBD2	TRBV9	NA	TRBJ2-1	CASSPRSIAGGYYNEQFF	TGTGCCAGCAGCCCCCGGTCGATAGCGGGGGGGTACTACAATGAGCAGTTCTTC
TRBD2	TRBV9	NA	TRBJ2-1	CASSTGTSGSEQFF	TGTGCCAGCAGTACCGGGACTAGCGGATCTGAGCAGTTCTTC
NA	TRBV7-2	few	TRBJ2-7	CASSPEQDNSYEQYF	TGTGCCAGCAGCCCAGAACAGGATAACTCCTACGAGCAGTACTTC
TRBD1	TRBV7-3	few	TRBJ1-1	CASSFGTGVFTEAFF	TGTGCCAGCAGCTTTGGTACAGGGGTTTTCACTGAAGCTTTCTTT
TRBD1	TRBV9	NA	TRBJ1-5	CASSEGQDLGQPQHF	TGTGCCAGCAGCGAGGGACAGGATTTGGGTCAGCCCCAGCATTTT
TRBD1	TRBV7-6	few	TRBJ2-7	CASSHLWGQDTTYEQYF	TGTGCCAGCAGCCATCTGTGGGGACAGGACACCACCTACGAGCAGTACTTC
NA	TRBV5-1	NA	TRBJ2-2	CASSFLGNTGELFF	TGCGCCAGCAGCTTCCTTGGGAACACCGGGGAGCTGTTTTTT
NA	TRBV29-1	few	TRBJ1-1	CSVVYQNTEAFF	TGCAGCGTTGTGTACCAGAACACTGAAGCTTTCTTT
NA	TRBV15	NA	TRBJ2-3	CATSRGRTASTDTQYF	TGTGCCACCAGCAGAGGACGGACAGCTAGCACAGATACGCAGTATTTT
TRBD1	TRBV5-1	NA	TRBJ2-2	CASSPGQGDGELFF	TGCGCCAGCAGCCCGGGACAGGGCGACGGGGAGCTGTTTTTT
NA	TRBV29-1	NA	TRBJ2-1	CSVDKGNHEQFF	TGCAGCGTTGATAAAGGCAACCATGAGCAGTTCTTC
NA	TRBV12-3/TRBV12-4	NA	TRBJ2-5	CASRGTFSETQYF	TGTGCCAGCAGGGGGACTTTCAGTGAGACCCAGTACTTC
NA	TRBV18	NA	TRBJ1-1	CASSPPPGRRNTEAFF	TGTGCCAGCTCACCACCGCCGGGACGGAGGAACACTGAAGCTTTCTTT
TRBD1	TRBV6-5	few	TRBJ1-1	CASSYTGDEAFF	TGTGCCAGCAGTTATACAGGGGATGAAGCTTTCTTT
NA	TRBV7-9	few	TRBJ1-2	CASSLAQREGDGYTF	TGTGCCAGCAGCTTAGCGCAGAGGGAGGGGGATGGCTACACCTTC
TRBD2	TRBV20-1	NA	TRBJ2-7	CSARTILAGAHEQYF	TGCAGTGCTAGAACAATACTAGCGGGAGCCCACGAGCAGTACTTC
NA	TRBV7-9	NA	TRBJ1-2	CASSLGGRTGNGYTF	TGTGCCAGCAGCTTAGGAGGACGGACGGGAAATGGCTACACCTTC
NA	TRBV4-1	NA	TRBJ1-2	CASSHSTGYTF	TGCGCCAGCAGCCACTCCACCGGCTACACCTTC
NA	TRBV6-5	NA	TRBJ1-5	CASSLHGNQPQHF	TGTGCCAGCAGCCTACACGGGAATCAGCCCCAGCATTTT
NA	TRBV25-1	few	TRBJ1-1	CASSEWRDTAEAFF	TGTGCCAGCAGTGAGTGGCGGGACACCGCTGAAGCTTTCTTT
NA	TRBV24-1	NA	TRBJ2-2	CATSDRVAMGNTGELFF	TGTGCCACCAGTGATCGGGTGGCTATGGGGAACACCGGGGAGCTGTTTTTT
TRBD2	TRBV7-2	NA	TRBJ2-3	CASSPVKRTSVPDTQYF	TGTGCCAGCAGCCCCGTCAAGAGGACTAGCGTCCCAGATACGCAGTATTTT
NA	TRBV6-1	NA	TRBJ2-7	CASRPKGRLFDEQYF	TGTGCCAGCAGGCCTAAAGGGAGACTTTTTGACGAGCAGTACTTC
TRBD2	TRBV4-1	NA	TRBJ2-1	CASSRHSGGARYNEQFF	TGCGCCAGCAGCCGACACTCCGGGGGGGCCCGATACAATGAGCAGTTCTTC
NA	TRBV6-1	NA	TRBJ2-7	CASSEITSSYEQYF	TGTGCCAGCAGTGAGATAACCAGCTCCTACGAGCAGTACTTC
NA	TRBV12-3/TRBV12-4	few	TRBJ2-5	CASSFGQGGTQYF	TGTGCCAGCAGTTTCGGGCAGGGCGGGACCCAGTACTTC
TRBD1	TRBV11-2	NA	TRBJ2-3	CASSLGVDRARYTDTQYF	TGTGCCAGCAGCTTAGGGGTTGACAGGGCACGGTACACAGATACGCAGTATTTT
NA	TRBV29-1	few	TRBJ2-7	CSVEESSRGPYEQYF	TGCAGCGTTGAAGAAAGTTCGAGGGGCCCCTACGAGCAGTACTTC
TRBD2	TRBV4-1	few	TRBJ2-4	CASSQERGGKNIQYF	TGCGCCAGCAGCCAGGAGCGGGGGGGAAAAAACATTCAGTACTTC
TRBD2	TRBV12-3/TRBV12-4	few	TRBJ2-1	CASSLDSLAGNNEQFF	TGTGCCAGCAGTTTAGATAGCCTAGCGGGGAACAATGAGCAGTTCTTC
TRBD1	TRBV24-1	NA	TRBJ2-2	CATQTGDLGTGELFF	TGTGCCACCCAGACAGGGGACTTAGGCACCGGGGAGCTGTTTTTT
TRBD1	TRBV6-5	many	TRBJ2-6	CASGGDRVFSGANVLTF	TGTGCCAGCGGGGGGGACAGGGTCTTCTCTGGGGCCAACGTCCTGACTTTC
NA	TRBV7-9	NA	TRBJ1-1	CASSLEGYLMNTEAFF	TGTGCCAGCAGCTTAGAAGGCTACCTCATGAACACTGAAGCTTTCTTT
NA	TRBV5-1	NA	TRBJ2-7	CASSPARDPEQYF	TGCGCCAGCAGCCCGGCGCGGGACCCCGAGCAGTACTTC
NA	TRBV7-6	few	TRBJ2-1	CASSQDRFRFF	TGTGCCAGCAGCCAAGACAGGTTTCGGTTCTTC
NA	TRBV4-1	NA	TRBJ2-3	CASSQVISDTQYF	TGCGCCAGCAGCCAAGTGATCTCAGATACGCAGTATTTT
TRBD2	TRBV19	NA	TRBJ2-5	CASSITSGQETQYF	TGTGCCAGTAGTATAACTAGCGGACAAGAGACCCAGTACTTC
TRBD2	TRBV7-8	NA	TRBJ2-1	CASSIPSGGAYNEQFF	TGTGCCAGCAGCATACCTAGCGGGGGGGCCTACAATGAGCAGTTCTTC
TRBD2	TRBV3-1	NA	TRBJ2-1	CASSHYTTSESLEQFF	TGTGCCAGCAGCCACTATACGACTAGCGAAAGCCTTGAGCAGTTCTTC
NA	TRBV12-3/TRBV12-4	few	TRBJ2-7	CASSHAGLLREDEQYF	TGTGCCAGCAGTCACGCGGGACTCCTCAGGGAGGACGAGCAGTACTTC
NA	TRBV4-2	NA	TRBJ2-7	CASAQLRDNHDEQYF	TGTGCCAGCGCTCAACTCCGGGACAACCACGATGAGCAGTACTTC
NA	TRBV9	few	TRBJ2-3	CASSRGGTDTQYF	TGTGCCAGCAGCAGAGGGGGGACAGATACGCAGTATTTT
TRBD1	TRBV11-3	NA	TRBJ2-7	CASSPGQVDWAEQYF	TGTGCCAGCAGCCCCGGACAGGTAGACTGGGCCGAGCAGTACTTC
NA	TRBV4-3	NA	TRBJ2-1	CASSQLDSYNEQFF	TGCGCCAGCAGCCAACTCGACTCGTACAATGAGCAGTTCTTC
NA	TRBV7-9	NA	TRBJ2-5	CASSGGTQYF	TGTGCCAGCAGCGGAGGGACCCAGTACTTC
TRBD1	TRBV11-2	few	TRBJ2-7	CASSPTGNYEQYF	TGTGCCAGCAGCCCGACAGGGAACTACGAGCAGTACTTC
TRBD1	TRBV4-1	few	TRBJ2-7	CASSQDRTGEQYF	TGCGCCAGCAGCCAAGACAGGACAGGCGAGCAGTACTTC
NA	TRBV18	NA	TRBJ1-1	CASSPSRDMNTEAFF	TGTGCCAGCTCACCAAGCAGGGACATGAACACTGAAGCTTTCTTT
NA	TRBV28	NA	TRBJ2-7	CASHGYRAYEQYF	TGTGCCAGCCATGGGTACAGAGCCTACGAGCAGTACTTC
NA	TRBV7-8	few	TRBJ2-5	CASSRVQETQYF	TGTGCCAGCAGCCGGGTCCAAGAGACCCAGTACTTC
TRBD1	TRBV24-1	NA	TRBJ2-1	CATRQGPEQFF	TGTGCCACCCGACAGGGGCCTGAGCAGTTCTTC
NA	TRBV5-1	few	TRBJ2-2	CASSSYRDLGPGELFF	TGCGCCAGCAGCTCCTACCGGGACCTCGGCCCCGGGGAGCTGTTTTTT
NA	TRBV29-1	NA	TRBJ2-1	CSVVPRIRGPSYNEQFF	TGCAGCGTTGTGCCTAGGATTCGGGGGCCCTCCTACAATGAGCAGTTCTTC
NA	TRBV9	NA	TRBJ2-3	CASSVKGGGPDTQYF	TGTGCCAGCAGCGTAAAGGGGGGGGGCCCAGATACGCAGTATTTT
NA	TRBV12-3/TRBV12-4	many	TRBJ1-1	CASSFEVRGVEAFF	TGTGCCAGCAGTTTCGAGGTTCGGGGGGTTGAAGCTTTCTTT
NA	TRBV29-1	few	TRBJ1-3	CSVVTVGGGNTIYF	TGCAGCGTTGTGACGGTAGGGGGTGGAAACACCATATATTTT
NA	TRBV7-2	NA	TRBJ2-2	CASRSKNRVMSTGELFF	TGTGCCAGCAGATCAAAAAACAGGGTGATGAGCACCGGGGAGCTGTTTTTT